A single T cell receptor (beta chain) is shown here with its context. This specimen comes from a study of CD8 T cells in ankylosing spondylitis. Each CDR3 protein gets one entry after TCRdb re-called the 5' RACE reads with MiXCR. The table records about 33,000 distinct CDR3 sequences, around 14% of them present only once. This clonotype originated in a male donor with ankylosing spondylitis or in good health (not recorded which). The sequenced material came from blood.

CDR3 sequence: CASKDIGGAFF. The CDR3 region has the DNA TGTGCCAGCAAGGATATAGGGGGGGCTTTCTTT. The V and J genes are TRBV25-1 and TRBJ1-1; weak D call: TRBD1 (6 bases). CDR1 MGHDK and CDR2 SYGVNS come from the germline V gene. The CDR3 has 11 amino acids. Trimming took 7 bases from V and 11 from J, leaving 14 bases between them.